This T cell receptor (beta chain) was found in a study of blood T cells in healthy people across ages. The CDR3 is made up of 13 amino acids. Germline CDR1 and CDR2: DFQATT and SNEGSKA (reference sequence). After removal of 7 bases from V and 7 bases from J, the junction contained 11 bases not matched to a gene. Using a J-beta primer mix together with a sample-barcoded 5' primer, a second PCR was run for roughly 7 to 12 cycles. TCRdb reanalysed the 5' RACE reads using MiXCR and keeps one entry per CDR3 protein. The sample holds 1.5 million to 2 million distinct CDR3 sequences, about 30% seen once. The sequence was obtained from a woman aged 25 to 39 in good health. The specimen was blood. The chain is built from TRBV20-1 and TRBJ2-3, with 7 positions matching TRBD2. CDR3 loop: CSVFRREQNTQYF. CDR3 DNA sequence: TGCAGTGTTTTTCGGCGGGAGCAAAATACGCAGTATTTT.